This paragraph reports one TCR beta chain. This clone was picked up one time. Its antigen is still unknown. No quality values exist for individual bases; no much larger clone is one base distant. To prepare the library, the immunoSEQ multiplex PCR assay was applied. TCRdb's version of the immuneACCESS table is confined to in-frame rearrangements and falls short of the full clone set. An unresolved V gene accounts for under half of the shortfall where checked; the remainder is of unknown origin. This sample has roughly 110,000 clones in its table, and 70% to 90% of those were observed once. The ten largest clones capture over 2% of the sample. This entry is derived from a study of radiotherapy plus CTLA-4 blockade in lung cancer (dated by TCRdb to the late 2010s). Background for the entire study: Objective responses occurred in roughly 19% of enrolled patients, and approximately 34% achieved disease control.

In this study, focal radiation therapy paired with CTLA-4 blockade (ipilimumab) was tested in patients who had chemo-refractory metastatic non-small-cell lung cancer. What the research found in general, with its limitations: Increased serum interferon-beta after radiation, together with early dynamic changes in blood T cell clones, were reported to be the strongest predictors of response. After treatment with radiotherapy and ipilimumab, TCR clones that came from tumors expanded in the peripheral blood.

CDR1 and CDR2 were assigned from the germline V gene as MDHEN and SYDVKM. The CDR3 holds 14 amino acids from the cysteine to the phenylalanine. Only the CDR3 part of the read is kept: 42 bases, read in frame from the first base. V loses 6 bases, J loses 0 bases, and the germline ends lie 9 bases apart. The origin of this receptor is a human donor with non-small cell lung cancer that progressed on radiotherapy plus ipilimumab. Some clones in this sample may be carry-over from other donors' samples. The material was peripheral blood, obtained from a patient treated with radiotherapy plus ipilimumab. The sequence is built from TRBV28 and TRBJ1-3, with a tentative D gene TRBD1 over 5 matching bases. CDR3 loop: CASRTVLSGNTIYF. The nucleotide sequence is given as TGTGCCAGCAGGACAGTTCTCTCTGGAAACACCATATATTTT. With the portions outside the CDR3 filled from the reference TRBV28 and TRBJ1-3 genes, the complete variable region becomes DVKVTQSSRYLVKRTGEKVFLECVQDMDHENMFWYRQDPGLGLRLIYFSYDVKMKEKGDIPEGYSVSREKKERFSLILESASTNQTSMYLCASRTVLSGNTIYFGEGSWLTVV.